The entry below describes one T cell receptor (beta chain). TCRdb re-called the RT-PCR reads with MiXCR, one entry per CDR3 protein. The table records roughly 540,000 distinct CDR3 sequences, under 30% of them present only once. The data originate from a study of response to subunit inactivated influenza vaccine. The same sample was also studied in work on T cells expressing NK-cell markers. As that report states: UMIs accompanied the 5'RACE template switching by which TCR beta cDNA was made. Beta-chain profiling covered CD3+CD56+NKG2C+, CD3+CD56+NKG2C- and CD3+CD56-NKG2C+ sorted subsets. The use of an anti-gamma-delta TCR antibody, which was added in several experiments, restricted sorting to T cells expressing alpha-beta TCR. Among CD8+ T cells from about six donors, dominant NKG2C+ clonotypes accounted for about 1.0-7.0%. The CD3+CD56-NKG2C+ fraction of a few donors was likewise dominated by these clonotypes.

Source: CD4+ T cells sorted from PBMCs, taken 12 days after vaccination. This sequence originates from a man aged 45-65 years who received an inactivated influenza vaccine.

CDR3 residues: CASSSTVGISPTNEKLFF. The CDR3, as DNA: TGTGCCAGCAGCTCAACCGTGGGCATCAGTCCCACTAATGAAAAACTGTTTTTT. The chain is built from TRBV11-1 and TRBJ1-4; the D is unclear. Germline-derived CDR1 and CDR2 are SGHAT and FQDESV (reference sequence). The CDR3 covers 18 residues. V gave up 4 bases and J gave up 2 bases, with 20 bases separating them. Using reference TRBV11-1 and TRBJ1-4 for the parts outside the CDR3, the full variable domain is EAEVAQSPRYKITEKSQAVAFWCDPISGHATLYWYRQILGQGPELLVQFQDESVVDDSQLPKDRFSAERLKGVDSTLKIQPAELGDSAMYLCASSSTVGISPTNEKLFFGSGTQLSVL.